This T cell receptor (beta chain) was sequenced for a study of T cell repertoires in cytomegalovirus infection. The overall study: Carrying CMV and the relevant HLA type showed in public TCR beta signatures.

The CDR3 extends over 15 amino acids. After removal of 2 bases from V and 5 bases from J, the junction contained 7 bases not matched to a gene. Germline loops: CDR1 MNHEY, CDR2 SVGEGT. TCRdb recomputed calls from the reads with MiXCR, one row per CDR3 protein. The table shows some 280,000 distinct CDR3 sequences, with about 13% occurring only once. This clonotype was seen repeatedly, ten times or more. V gene TRBV6-2 or TRBV6-3 combines with J gene TRBJ2-5; 8 nucleotides agree with TRBD2. Sequenced sample: PBMCs. This clonotype was obtained from a human donor in good health (CMV status not recorded). Some clones in this sample may be carry-over from other donors' samples. CDR3 DNA: TGTGCCAGCAGTTACCGGAGCGGGAGTGGGGAGACCCAGTACTTC. Its translation: CASSYRSGSGETQYF.